This paragraph covers one T cell receptor beta chain sequence. As yet, its antigen is unknown. The entry originates in a study of CD8 T cells in ankylosing spondylitis. General study points: Disease-linked clones displayed a CD8+ phenotype and appeared relatively rarely in peripheral blood. A TCR beta motif of fewer than ten highly homologous variants seemed to mark ankylosing spondylitis blood.

In making TCR beta libraries, quantitative 5'-RACE with molecular barcodes was used. TCRdb passed the 5' RACE reads through MiXCR, listing each CDR3 protein once. The repertoire includes roughly 64,000 distinct CDR3 sequences, 6.2% of them detected once, and approximately 5% sits in the top ten. The TCR comes from a male donor with ankylosing spondylitis. The sample was synovial fluid, either unsorted or a sorted T cell fraction (not recorded which).

The CDR3 DNA sequence: TGCAGTGCTAGAGAATGGACTGAAGCTTTCTTT. Residues: CSAREWTEAFF. The chain couples TRBV20-1 to TRBJ1-1; D gene uncertain. Trimming removed 0 bases at V and 5 bases at J, with 4 bases between. The CDR3 runs 11 residues. Germline-derived CDR1 and CDR2 are DFQATT and SNEGSKA (reference sequence).